Below are 5 T cell receptor beta chains sequenced from a single sample in a study of siplizumab effects on memory and regulatory T cells. Sequenced by immunoSEQ multiplex PCR; TCRdb stores in-frame clones only, minus some. The top ten clones hold 0.65% to 0.9% of a sample with about 110,000 clones, around 90% of them seen once. What was sequenced was Tregs sorted from blood. Receptors were obtained from a human donor in good health.

This clone came up once. The V gene is TRBV7-9, the J gene TRBJ2-1; 10 positions match TRBD2. Unmatched junction bases numbered 12, after V lost 5 bases and J lost 2 bases. This CDR3 is built from 18 residues. In germline, CDR1 is SEHNR, CDR2 FQNEAQ (reference sequence). The CDR3 coding sequence is TGTGCCAGCAGCGGGTTGGTGAGCGGGAGGGCGACCTACAATGAGCAGTTCTTC. Protein sequence: CASSGLVSGRATYNEQFF. The complete variable domain, with remaining parts taken from reference TRBV7-9 and TRBJ2-1, reads DTGVSQNPRHKITKRGQNVTFRCDPISEHNRLYWYRQTLGQGPEFLTYFQNEAQLEKSRLLSDRFSAERPKGSFSTLEIQRTEQGDSAMYLCASSGLVSGRATYNEQFFGPGTRLTVL.

This CDR3 reads CASGTGGWRTDTQYF. Here the CDR3 DNA reads TGTGCCAGCGGGACCGGGGGGTGGCGCACAGATACGCAGTATTTT. The chain uses TRBV7-8 and TRBJ2-3, with 7 bases identical to TRBD2. Per the germline V gene, CDR1 is SGHVS and CDR2 is FQNEAQ. Losses at the gene ends were 8 bases for V and 1 base for J; bases not matched to a gene: 9. The CDR3 covers 15 residues.

V gene TRBV7-2 combines with J gene TRBJ2-7; D is perhaps TRBD1 (5 bases). Trimming left V 5 bases short and J 11 bases short, with 22 bases between. Germline V gene lookup returns CDR1 SGHTA and CDR2 FQGNSA. CDR3 length: 14 residues. CDR3 nucleotide sequence: TGTGCCAGCAGCCCAGGGCCTAATCCCGGAATGGAGTACTTC. Translated, it gives CASSPGPNPGMEYF.

The rearrangement uses TRBV6-5 and TRBJ1-1, with a tentative D call TRBD1 (5 bases). CDR3 size: 14 residues. CDR1 is MNHEY and CDR2 is SVGAGI in the germline V gene. Trimming cost V 7 bases and J 4 bases, with 16 bases left between them. For the CDR3, the DNA is TGTGCCAGCACCAGAAGTGGGGCTGGCACTGAAGCTTTCTTT. Amino acids: CASTRSGAGTEAFF.

The CDR3 loop is CATAIQGSTGELFF. CDR3 DNA sequence: TGTGCCACCGCCATCCAGGGAAGCACCGGGGAGCTGTTTTTT. The chain carries TRBV7-9 and TRBJ2-2, with a weak D call TRBD1 (5 bases). V was cut by 10 bases and J by 4 bases, with 16 bases left in between. In germline, CDR1 is SEHNR, CDR2 FQNEAQ (reference sequence). There are 14 residues in the CDR3.